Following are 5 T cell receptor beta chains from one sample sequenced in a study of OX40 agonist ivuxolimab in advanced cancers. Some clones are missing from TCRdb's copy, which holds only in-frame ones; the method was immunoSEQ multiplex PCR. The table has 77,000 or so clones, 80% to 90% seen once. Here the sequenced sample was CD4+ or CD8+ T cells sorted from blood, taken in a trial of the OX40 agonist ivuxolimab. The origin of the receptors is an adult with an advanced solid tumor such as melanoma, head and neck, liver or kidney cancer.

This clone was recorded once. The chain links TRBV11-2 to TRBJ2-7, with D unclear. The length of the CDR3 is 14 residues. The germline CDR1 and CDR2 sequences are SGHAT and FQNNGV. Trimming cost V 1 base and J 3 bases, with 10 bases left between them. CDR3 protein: CASSLGAGSYEQYF. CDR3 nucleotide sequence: TGTGCCAGCAGCTTAGGCGCAGGAAGCTACGAGCAGTACTTC.

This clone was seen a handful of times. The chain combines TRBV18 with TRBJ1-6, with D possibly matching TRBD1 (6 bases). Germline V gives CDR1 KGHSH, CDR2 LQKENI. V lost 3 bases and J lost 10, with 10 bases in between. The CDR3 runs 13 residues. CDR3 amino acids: CASSPAGDSPLHF. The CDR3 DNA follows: TGTGCCAGCTCACCCGCAGGGGACTCACCCCTCCACTTT.

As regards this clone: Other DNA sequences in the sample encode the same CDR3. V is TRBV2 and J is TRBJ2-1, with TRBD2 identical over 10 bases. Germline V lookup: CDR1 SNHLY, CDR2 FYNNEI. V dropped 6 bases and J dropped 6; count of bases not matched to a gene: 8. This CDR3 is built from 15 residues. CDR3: CASSLSGGAFNEQFF. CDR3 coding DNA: TGTGCCAGCAGCCTAAGCGGGGGGGCCTTCAATGAGCAGTTCTTC.

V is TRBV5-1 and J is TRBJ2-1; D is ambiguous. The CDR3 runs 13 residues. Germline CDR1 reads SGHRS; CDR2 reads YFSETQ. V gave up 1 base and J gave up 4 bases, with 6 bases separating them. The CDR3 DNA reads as TGCGCCAGCAGCTTGTCGAGATACAATGAGCAGTTCTTC. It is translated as CASSLSRYNEQFF. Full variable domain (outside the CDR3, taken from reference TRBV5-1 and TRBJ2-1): KAGVTQTPRYLIKTRGQQVTLSCSPISGHRSVSWYQQTPGQGLQFLFEYFSETQRNKGNFPGRFSGRQFSNSRSEMNVSTLELGDSALYLCASSLSRYNEQFFGPGTRLTVL.

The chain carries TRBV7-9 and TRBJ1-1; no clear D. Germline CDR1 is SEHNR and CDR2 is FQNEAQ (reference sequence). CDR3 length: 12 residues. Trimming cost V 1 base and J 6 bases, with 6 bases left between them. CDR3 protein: CASSLGGPEAFF. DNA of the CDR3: TGTGCCAGCAGCTTAGGTGGCCCTGAAGCTTTCTTT. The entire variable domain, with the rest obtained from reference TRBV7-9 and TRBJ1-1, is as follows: DTGVSQNPRHKITKRGQNVTFRCDPISEHNRLYWYRQTLGQGPEFLTYFQNEAQLEKSRLLSDRFSAERPKGSFSTLEIQRTEQGDSAMYLCASSLGGPEAFFGQGTRLTVV.